The 17 T cell receptor beta chains below all came from one sample that was sequenced in a study of T-cell reconstitution after alpha-beta-depleted transplantation in children. Molecular barcoding with unique molecular identifiers was used for the TCRbeta library. TCRdb re-derived calls from the PCR reads in MiXCR, one entry per CDR3 protein. The repertoire includes about 160,000 distinct CDR3 sequences, more than 9.5% of them detected once, and approximately 13% sits in the top ten. This specimen consisted of PBMCs, obtained before TCRalphabeta/CD19-depleted stem cell transplant. The source is a boy between 2 and 10 years old with acute myeloid leukemia, due to receive a stem cell transplant.

This clonotype was counted many times. The chain links TRBV4-1 to TRBJ2-3; possible D gene TRBD2, 6 bases. The CDR3 is 17 residues long. The V gene lost 1 base and the J gene lost 6 bases, with 20 bases spanning the gap. CDR1 and CDR2 from the germline V gene are MGHRA and YSYEKL. The CDR3 nucleotides read TGCGCCAGCAGCCAAGGTGGGACTGGGGGTTTATGGGATACGCAGTATTTT. This gives the protein CASSQGGTGGLWDTQYF.

This clonotype occurred many times. V usage is TRBV29-1 and J usage is TRBJ1-2; D gene uncertain. Germline-derived CDR1 and CDR2 are SQVTM and ANQGSEA. CDR3 length: 13 residues. V dropped 3 bases and J dropped 7 bases, with 15 bases sitting between them. The CDR3 bases are TGCAGCGTTGATGGTGACGGGTTTGGTGGCTACACCTTC. Residues: CSVDGDGFGGYTF.

This rearrangement joins TRBV29-1 to TRBJ2-2; D remains ambiguous. The CDR3 contains 15 residues. The V end lost 1 base, the J end lost 1 base, and 10 bases lay between the germline ends. Germline assignment: CDR1 SQVTM and CDR2 ANQGSEA. This chain's CDR3 is CSVEGALENTGELFF. The CDR3 DNA sequence: TGCAGCGTTGAAGGGGCGTTAGAGAACACCGGGGAGCTGTTTTTT.

This clonotype has a count of ten or more. In DNA, the CDR3 is TGTGCCAGCAGTTTTCGAGAGACCCAGTACTTC. Protein: CASSFRETQYF. The chain uses TRBV12-3 or TRBV12-4 and TRBJ2-5; no definite D call. The CDR3 is made up of 11 amino acids. Between the trimmed V and J ends, which lost 3 bases and 4 bases, there was a span of 3 bases.

This clonotype was recorded at least ten times. The CDR3, as DNA: TGTGCCACCAGCAGAGGGGACAGGGGTGAAAAACTGTTTTTT. This codes for CATSRGDRGEKLFF. V is TRBV15 and J is TRBJ1-4, with 10 bases fitting TRBD1. The length of the CDR3 is 14 residues. The ends lost 1 base at V and 7 bases at J; junction bases unmatched: 0. The germline V gene has CDR1 LNHNV and CDR2 YYDKDF (reference sequence).

This clonotype was seen at least ten times. V is TRBV5-1 and J is TRBJ1-2; tentative D call: TRBD1 (5 bases). The CDR3 is 12 residues long. Germline CDR1 is SGHRS and CDR2 is YFSETQ. Trimming shortened V by 5 bases and J by 2 bases, and 7 bases separated the two germline ends. The CDR3 nucleotides read TGCGCCAGCAGGGAGGGGAACTATGGCTACACCTTC. Amino acid sequence: CASREGNYGYTF.

In its sample, this clonotype was seen many times. The chain recombines TRBV28 with TRBJ1-6; D is unclear. This CDR3 contains 12 residues. V was trimmed by 6 bases and J by 8 bases, leaving 8 bases between them. CDR1 is MDHEN and CDR2 is SYDVKM in the germline V gene. The CDR3 reads CASRDGYSPLHF. CDR3 nucleotide sequence: TGTGCCAGCAGGGACGGGTATTCACCCCTCCACTTT.

This clonotype has a count of ten or more. The gene calls are TRBV3-1 and TRBJ2-3; TRBD1 might be the D (5 bases). Per germline, CDR1 LGHDT and CDR2 YNNKEL (reference sequence). The V gene lost 0 bases and the J gene lost 1 base, with 11 bases spanning the gap. The CDR3 sequence is 16 residues long. CDR3 loop: CASSQDFGHRTDTQYF. The CDR3 DNA is TGTGCCAGCAGCCAAGACTTCGGACACCGCACAGATACGCAGTATTTT.

This clonotype came up many times. The chain recombines TRBV11-2 with TRBJ2-1, with 9 bases aligning to TRBD2. The J segment lost 2 bases and the V segment lost 5 bases, leaving 10 bases of the junction unmatched. This CDR3 is 17 amino acids long. Germline values: CDR1 SGHAT, CDR2 FQNNGV. The CDR3 loop is CASSKQGSSGAYNEQFF. The CDR3 DNA reads TGTGCCAGCAGCAAGCAGGGGTCTAGCGGGGCCTACAATGAGCAGTTCTTC.

The CDR3 here is CASGYEAFF. The CDR3 DNA sequence: TGTGCCAGCGGATACGAAGCTTTCTTT. The chain has TRBV7-9 and TRBJ1-1; D ambiguous. This CDR3 is built from 9 residues. The ends were cut back, 8 bases at V and 8 bases at J, with 6 bases in the middle. The germline V gene has CDR1 SEHNR and CDR2 FQNEAQ (reference sequence).

The rearrangement links TRBV29-1 to TRBJ1-2; TRBD1 aligns across 7 bases. V shed 6 bases and J 13 bases; nucleotides not matched to a gene: 14. Germline lookup yields CDR1 SQVTM and CDR2 ANQGSEA. This CDR3 has 12 residues. The CDR3 loop reads CSVADREDYGTF. DNA for the CDR3: TGCAGCGTCGCTGACAGGGAAGACTATGGCACCTTC.

This clonotype appeared many times. V usage is TRBV5-1 and J usage is TRBJ2-1; 9 bases agree with TRBD2. The germline V gene has CDR1 SGHRS and CDR2 YFSETQ. The CDR3 is 18 amino acids. V gave up 2 bases and J gave up 0 bases; unmatched junction bases: 9. CDR3 coding DNA: TGCGCCAGCAGCTTTATGCTAGCGGGACCCCACTCCTACAATGAGCAGTTCTTC. This codes for CASSFMLAGPHSYNEQFF.

Many counts were recorded for this clonotype. This chain joins TRBV9 and TRBJ1-4, with no clear D. V gave up 4 bases and J gave up 1 base, with 11 bases separating them. The germline V gene has CDR1 SGDLS and CDR2 YYNGEE. The CDR3 loop spans 15 amino acids. DNA for the CDR3: TGTGCCAGCAGCTCCGCGGGTCGAACTAATGAAAAACTGTTTTTT. This translates into CASSSAGRTNEKLFF.

The chain recombines TRBV3-1 with TRBJ2-5, with a possible D match to TRBD1 (6 bases). V was clipped by 8 bases and J by 0 bases, with 25 bases between them. The CDR3 is 18 residues long. From germline, CDR1 is LGHDT and CDR2 YNNKEL (reference sequence). For the CDR3, the DNA is TGTGCCAGCTGCCCCCTTGGGCGTTCCGACAGGTACCAAGAGACCCAGTACTTC. This codes for CASCPLGRSDRYQETQYF.

At least ten counts were recorded for this clonotype. The chain has TRBV5-1 and TRBJ1-2, with unresolved D. The V end lost 1 base, the J end lost 5 bases, and 6 bases lay between the germline ends. CDR1 and CDR2 from the germline V gene are SGHRS and YFSETQ. The CDR3 runs to 12 residues. CDR3 residues: CASSLPGYGYTF. In DNA form, the CDR3 reads TGCGCCAGCAGCTTGCCCGGATATGGCTACACCTTC.

This clonotype was seen many times. The genes are TRBV6-2 or TRBV6-3 and TRBJ1-2; 7 nucleotides agree with TRBD1. The CDR3 spans 14 residues. V shed 5 bases and J 2 bases; nucleotides not matched to a gene: 5. The V gene's germline CDR1 is MNHEY and CDR2 SVGEGT. The CDR3 spells CASSTPGQNYGYTF. The DNA of the CDR3 is TGTGCCAGCAGTACGCCGGGACAGAACTATGGCTACACCTTC.

V gene TRBV5-5 combines with J gene TRBJ1-2, with TRBD1 identical over 12 bases. The CDR3 spans 16 residues. Trimming at V came to 0 bases and at J to 8 bases, leaving 8 bases not matched to a gene. Germline V lookup: CDR1 SGHKS, CDR2 YYEKEE (reference sequence). CDR3 in DNA: TGTGCCAGCAGCTTGGAGGGACAGGGGGCCCTCTGGGGCTACACCTTC. Translating it yields CASSLEGQGALWGYTF.